This TCR beta chain was sequenced in a study of technical replicates of blood from a handful of donors. Measured with immunoSEQ multiplex PCR; TCRdb has only the in-frame clones, and not every one. The sample holds around 78,000 clones, over 85% seen once. The CDR3 contains 13 residues. V lost 6 bases and J lost 3; bases outside the gene matches: 4. The germline gives CDR1 MNHNS, CDR2 SASEGT. This sequence originates from a human donor in good health. Sequencing used T cells isolated from PBMCs. V gene TRBV6-1 combines with J gene TRBJ1-2; 7 bases align to TRBD1. The CDR3: CASRTQGHYGYTF. For the CDR3, the DNA is TGTGCCAGCAGGACACAGGGGCACTATGGCTACACCTTC.